The 29 T cell receptor beta chains given below trace back to one sample, sequenced in a study of T cell repertoires in cytomegalovirus infection. In TCRdb, the reads were re-called with MiXCR into one record per CDR3 protein. The sample lists around 430,000 distinct CDR3 sequences, about 42% occurring once. Their antigen targets remain unknown. Source: cultured PBMCs, taken from culture after CMV antigen stimulation. These receptors were obtained from a human donor in good health (CMV status not recorded). Some clones in this sample may be carry-over from other donors' samples.

This clonotype was found once. The chain uses TRBV29-1 and TRBJ2-3; no reliable D call. This CDR3 has 14 residues. V was shortened by 4 bases and J by 0 bases, with 11 bases between the two germline ends. Germline V gene lookup returns CDR1 SQVTM and CDR2 ANQGSEA. The CDR3 DNA reads as TGCAGCGTTGGTCCGGGTCAGAGCACAGATACGCAGTATTTT. This sequence encodes CSVGPGQSTDTQYF.

This clonotype has only a few counts. The chain employs TRBV6-1 and TRBJ1-5; D remains ambiguous. CDR3 length: 14 residues. Germline V gene lookup returns CDR1 MNHNS and CDR2 SASEGT. Trimming shortened V by 3 bases and J by 0 bases, and 6 bases separated the two germline ends. As DNA, the CDR3 is TGTGCCAGCAGTGAGCAGAATAGCAATCAGCCCCAGCATTTT. Its protein product is CASSEQNSNQPQHF.

This clonotype was detected a few times. This rearrangement joins TRBV7-2 to TRBJ2-1; TRBD2 agrees at 8 bases. V gave up 4 bases and J gave up 4 bases; unmatched junction bases: 9. The CDR3 length is 16 residues. The germline CDR1 and CDR2 sequences are SGHTA and FQGNSA. CDR3 sequence: CASSYAGSGTYNEQFF. The CDR3 DNA is TGTGCCAGCAGCTATGCGGGTAGCGGGACATACAATGAGCAGTTCTTC. The whole variable domain, remainder taken from reference TRBV7-2 and TRBJ2-1, is GAGVSQSPSNKVTEKGKDVELRCDPISGHTALYWYRQSLGQGLEFLIYFQGNSAPDKSGLPSDRFSAERTGGSVSTLTIQRTQQEDSAVYLCASSYAGSGTYNEQFFGPGTRLTVL.

The chain links TRBV20-1 to TRBJ2-1; 7 positions match TRBD2. Germline V gene lookup returns CDR1 DFQATT and CDR2 SNEGSKA (reference sequence). The J segment lost 10 bases and the V segment lost 7 bases, leaving 13 bases of the junction unmatched. The CDR3 is 13 amino acids. This chain's CDR3 is CSGPHGGSGEQFF. The CDR3 DNA reads as TGCAGTGGCCCCCACGGGGGGTCCGGGGAGCAGTTCTTC.

V usage is TRBV11-2 and J usage is TRBJ2-3; TRBD2 agrees at 7 bases. Trimming cost V 4 bases and J 1 base; bases outside gene matches: 2. Germline CDR1 and CDR2: SGHAT and FQNNGV. This CDR3 is 14 amino acids long. Here the CDR3 DNA reads TGTGCCAGCAGCTCTAGCGGCCGCACAGATACGCAGTATTTT. This translates into CASSSSGRTDTQYF.

J is TRBJ2-5 and V is TRBV7-2; D remains unclear. The CDR3 spans 16 residues. Germline CDR1 and CDR2: SGHTA and FQGNSA. V was trimmed by 5 bases and J by 2 bases, leaving 18 bases between them. CDR3 region: CASSPPRPTPQETQYF. In DNA form, the CDR3 reads TGTGCCAGCAGCCCCCCTCGTCCCACTCCTCAAGAGACCCAGTACTTC.

This clonotype was observed a handful of times. The gene calls are TRBV7-2 and TRBJ2-1; no definite D call. Deletions cut 5 bases from V and 8 bases from J, with 13 bases between. CDR3 length: 13 amino acids. Germline V gene lookup returns CDR1 SGHTA and CDR2 FQGNSA. CDR3 residues: CASSRYIGYEQFF. The CDR3 DNA is TGTGCCAGCAGCCGCTACATCGGCTATGAGCAGTTCTTC.

This clonotype has just a few counts. The J gene is TRBJ2-7, the V gene TRBV7-2, with 10 nucleotides matching TRBD2. Germline V lookup: CDR1 SGHTA, CDR2 FQGNSA. Trimming cost V 6 bases and J 2 bases; bases outside gene matches: 4. There are 14 residues in the CDR3. CDR3 region: CASSPLAGPYEQYF. In nucleotides, the CDR3 is TGTGCCAGCAGTCCACTAGCGGGGCCCTACGAGCAGTACTTC. The complete variable domain, with remaining parts taken from reference TRBV7-2 and TRBJ2-7, reads GAGVSQSPSNKVTEKGKDVELRCDPISGHTALYWYRQSLGQGLEFLIYFQGNSAPDKSGLPSDRFSAERTGGSVSTLTIQRTQQEDSAVYLCASSPLAGPYEQYFGPGTRLTVT.

The rearrangement links TRBV6-1 to TRBJ2-5, with D perhaps TRBD1 or TRBD2 (5 bases each). Per germline, CDR1 MNHNS and CDR2 SASEGT. The V and J ends lost 8 bases and 9 bases respectively, with 22 bases between them. The CDR3 covers 14 residues. The CDR3 protein is CASGKDIGVGAQYF. Written as DNA, the CDR3 is TGTGCCAGCGGCAAGGACATAGGGGTGGGGGCCCAGTACTTC.

This sequence joins TRBV28 and TRBJ1-5; TRBD1 matches at 7 bases. Losses at the gene ends were 5 bases for V and 4 bases for J; bases not matched to a gene: 8. Per the germline V gene, CDR1 is MDHEN and CDR2 is SYDVKM. This CDR3 has 15 amino acids. CDR3 region: CASSTNRDRNQPQHF. CDR3 nucleotide sequence: TGTGCCAGCAGTACAAACCGGGACAGAAATCAGCCCCAGCATTTT. The variable domain in full, with the rest retrieved from reference TRBV28 and TRBJ1-5, is DVKVTQSSRYLVKRTGEKVFLECVQDMDHENMFWYRQDPGLGLRLIYFSYDVKMKEKGDIPEGYSVSREKKERFSLILESASTNQTSMYLCASSTNRDRNQPQHFGDGTRLSIL.

This clonotype was counted between two and nine times. This chain connects TRBV7-6 to TRBJ2-3, with D hard to call. Trimming stripped 4 bases from V and 4 bases from J, with 6 bases between. The germline V gene has CDR1 SGHVS and CDR2 FNYEAQ. This CDR3 comprises 12 residues. In DNA, the CDR3 is TGTGCCAGCAGCTCAAACTCAGATACGCAGTATTTT. It codes for CASSSNSDTQYF.

The chain recombines TRBV20-1 with TRBJ2-5, with D possibly TRBD1 on 5 matching bases. Germline CDR1 reads DFQATT; CDR2 reads SNEGSKA (reference sequence). The CDR3 has 14 amino acids. Trimming pared 0 bases from V and 9 bases from J, leaving 17 bases between. As DNA, the CDR3 is TGCAGTGCTAGAGATTTCGAGGCAGGGAAGGCCCAGTACTTC. Amino acids: CSARDFEAGKAQYF.

As regards this clonotype: This may come from a read error, since a much larger clone is one base off. The J gene is TRBJ2-7, the V gene TRBV7-2; TRBD2 matches at 10 bases. V lost 5 bases and J lost 3; bases outside the gene matches: 10. The CDR3 consists of 16 residues. Germline CDR1 is SGHTA and CDR2 is FQGNSA. This CDR3 is CASSLALAGRIYEQYF. The DNA of the CDR3 is TGTGCCAGCAGCCTTGCACTAGCGGGGAGAATCTACGAGCAGTACTTC.

This clonotype was seen only a few times. CDR3 nucleotide sequence: TGTGCCAGCAGCGGGGACGGTGGAAACACCATATATTTT. The encoded protein is CASSGDGGNTIYF. The chain has TRBV7-8 and TRBJ1-3; D is possibly TRBD1 (5 bases). This CDR3 comprises 13 residues. The V and J ends lost 5 bases and 3 bases respectively, with 8 bases between them. Per germline, CDR1 SGHVS and CDR2 FQNEAQ.

This clonotype came up many times. This chain uses TRBV7-2 with TRBJ1-2; D ambiguous. The CDR3 has 15 residues. V gave up 1 base and J gave up 1 base, with 10 bases separating them. Germline CDR1 SGHTA, CDR2 FQGNSA. The CDR3 DNA sequence: TGTGCCAGCAGCTTAGTAGCCTCAAATAACTATGGCTACACCTTC. Translated, it gives CASSLVASNNYGYTF.

This clonotype was seen ten or more times. The chain recombines TRBV7-2 with TRBJ2-2; TRBD1 aligns across 11 bases. The V segment lost 5 bases and the J segment 6 bases; nucleotides outside the gene matches: 5. Germline loops: CDR1 SGHTA, CDR2 FQGNSA. The CDR3 runs 15 residues. CDR3 in amino acids: CASSLWTGGSGELFF. The CDR3 DNA reads as TGTGCCAGCAGCCTATGGACAGGGGGCTCCGGGGAGCTGTTTTTT.

This chain joins TRBV18 and TRBJ2-3; 13 bases fit TRBD2. Germline V gene lookup returns CDR1 KGHSH and CDR2 LQKENI. The CDR3 is 15 amino acids. V was pared by 3 bases and J by 6 bases, with 3 bases of the junction left unmatched. The CDR3 here is CASSPGTSGMDTQYF. The CDR3 region has the DNA TGTGCCAGCTCACCGGGGACTAGCGGGATGGATACGCAGTATTTT.

V and J are TRBV27 and TRBJ2-1; TRBD2 aligns across 8 bases. The CDR3 contains 15 residues. J gave up 5 bases and V 4 bases, and 7 bases lay outside the gene matches. The germline gives CDR1 MNHEY, CDR2 SMNVEV (reference sequence). The CDR3 loop is CASSSPGLGHNEQFF. The CDR3 DNA sequence: TGTGCCAGCAGTTCACCGGGACTAGGCCACAATGAGCAGTTCTTC.

This rearrangement joins TRBV7-2 to TRBJ1-2; 10 bases fit TRBD1. This CDR3 has 15 amino acids. The trim removed 5 bases at V and 3 bases at J, leaving 6 bases unmatched. Germline V CDR1 and CDR2: SGHTA, FQGNSA. As DNA, the CDR3 is TGTGCCAGCAGCGAAGGGACAGGGGCGGACTATGGCTACACCTTC. It codes for CASSEGTGADYGYTF.

This clonotype came up a few times. V usage is TRBV4-3 and J usage is TRBJ2-3; 13 nucleotides agree with TRBD2. Per the germline V gene, CDR1 is LGHNA and CDR2 is YSLEER. V lost 2 bases to trimming and J lost 4 bases; unmatched junction nucleotides: 3. The CDR3 sequence is 16 residues long. CDR3 DNA sequence: TGCGCCAGCAGCCAATCGGGACTAGCGGGATCAGATACGCAGTATTTT. It yields the protein CASSQSGLAGSDTQYF.

This clonotype has ten or more counts. This chain connects TRBV7-8 to TRBJ1-2; 7 bases are shared with TRBD1. CDR1 and CDR2 (germline): SGHVS, FQNEAQ. This CDR3 has 15 amino acids. With V trimmed by 1 base and J by 7 bases, 9 bases remained unmatched. The CDR3 here is CASSLDWTGYGGYTF. CDR3 bases: TGTGCCAGCAGCTTAGATTGGACAGGATATGGTGGCTACACCTTC.

This chain connects TRBV5-4 to TRBJ1-6; D gene ambiguous. Germline V gene lookup returns CDR1 SGHNT and CDR2 YYREEE (reference sequence). This CDR3 is built from 15 residues. V lost 1 base, J lost 10 bases, and 15 bases lay in between. The DNA for the CDR3 is TGTGCCAGCAGCTTGAGTCCGGACGCCCAATCACCCCTCCACTTT. Translated, it gives CASSLSPDAQSPLHF. The complete variable domain, with remaining parts taken from reference TRBV5-4 and TRBJ1-6, reads ETGVTQSPTHLIKTRGQQVTLRCSSQSGHNTVSWYQQALGQGPQFIFQYYREEENGRGNFPPRFSGLQFPNYSSELNVNALELDDSALYLCASSLSPDAQSPLHFGNGTRLTVT.

CDR3 amino acids: CSARGGPGRNYDREYF. CDR3 in DNA: TGCAGTGCTAGGGGGGGCCCAGGCCGAAACTACGATAGGGAGTATTTT. The chain carries TRBV20-1 and TRBJ2-3, with D perhaps being TRBD1 or TRBD2 (6 bases each). From germline, CDR1 is DFQATT and CDR2 SNEGSKA (reference sequence). This CDR3 is built from 16 residues. With 3 bases removed from V and 13 bases from J, the gap between germline ends came to 29 bases.

This chain connects TRBV7-8 to TRBJ1-5, with no clear D. CDR3 length: 15 residues. V was trimmed by 2 bases and J by 5 bases, leaving 13 bases between them. Germline V CDR1 and CDR2: SGHVS, FQNEAQ. In DNA form, the CDR3 reads TGTGCCAGCAGCTTAATCGCGGACCTTTATCAGCCCCAGCATTTT. This codes for CASSLIADLYQPQHF.

CDR3 sequence reads: CASSLDGTLHNEQFF. The CDR3 DNA sequence: TGTGCCAGCAGCTTAGATGGGACTCTCCACAATGAGCAGTTCTTC. V usage is TRBV7-8 and J usage is TRBJ2-1; weak D call: TRBD2 (6 bases). Trimming shortened V by 1 base and J by 5 bases, and 12 bases separated the two germline ends. The germline V gene has CDR1 SGHVS and CDR2 FQNEAQ. This CDR3 comprises 15 residues.

V gene TRBV20-1 combines with J gene TRBJ2-2, with D possibly matching TRBD1 (5 bases). Between the trimmed V and J ends, which lost 1 base and 2 bases, there was a span of 11 bases. Germline CDR1 DFQATT, CDR2 SNEGSKA (reference sequence). The CDR3 is 15 amino acids. The CDR3 nucleotides read TGCAGTGCTAGAGGGGGCCTACATAACACCGGGGAGCTGTTTTTT. Translated: CSARGGLHNTGELFF.

The rearrangement joins TRBV4-1 to TRBJ2-3, with TRBD2 matching over 8 bases. The CDR3 is 19 residues long. Germline loops: CDR1 MGHRA, CDR2 YSYEKL. After removal of 3 bases from V and 4 bases from J, the junction contained 18 bases not matched to a gene. CDR3 in DNA: TGCGCCAGCAGCCATTACCCAGCGGGGGCCACGTTGGGCCCAGATACGCAGTATTTT. This sequence encodes CASSHYPAGATLGPDTQYF.

The gene calls are TRBV11-2 and TRBJ2-7; no clear D gene. The CDR3 consists of 13 residues. Per germline, CDR1 SGHAT and CDR2 FQNNGV. Trimming left V 0 bases short and J 3 bases short, with 6 bases between. In nucleotides, the CDR3 is TGTGCCAGCAGCTTAGAGTTCAACTACGAGCAGTACTTC. Its translation is CASSLEFNYEQYF.

This clonotype was observed a few times. The J gene is TRBJ1-5, the V gene TRBV28; 9 bases fit TRBD1. Germline assignment: CDR1 MDHEN and CDR2 SYDVKM. The CDR3 runs to 14 residues. V dropped 6 bases and J dropped 12; count of bases not matched to a gene: 12. CDR3 bases: TGTGCCAGCAGGCCACCAGCGGGGACAGGGCACCAGCATTTT. It translates to CASRPPAGTGHQHF.